This T cell receptor (beta chain) was sequenced in a study of cytomegalovirus exposure and HLA in healthy donors. This clone has more than one count but fewer than ten. In the PCR, 60 Vbeta and 13 Jbeta primers were used. Some clones are missing from TCRdb's copy, which holds only in-frame ones; the method was immunoSEQ multiplex PCR. In the table there are approximately 200,000 clones, 75% to 85% of which are singletons. Trimming cost V 4 bases and J 5 bases, with 14 bases left between them. Germline V gene lookup returns CDR1 SGHDN and CDR2 FVKESK. The CDR3 is 14 amino acids. This sequence was found in a woman younger than 35 in good health and CMV-seropositive. The J gene is TRBJ1-2, the V gene TRBV14; tentative D call: TRBD1 (6 bases). The sample taken for sequencing was PBMCs. The CDR3 DNA is TGTGCCAGCAGCCCATACAGGGCCCCTTATGGCTACACCTTC. Encoded protein: CASSPYRAPYGYTF. Variable domain in full (rest from reference TRBV14 and TRBJ1-2): EAGVTQFPSHSVIEKGQTVTLRCDPISGHDNLYWYRRVMGKEIKFLLHFVKESKQDESGMPNNRFLAERTGGTYSTLKVQPAELEDSGVYFCASSPYRAPYGYTFGSGTRLTVV.